Below are 17 T cell receptor beta chains sequenced from a single sample in a study of cytomegalovirus exposure and HLA in healthy donors. Profiled with immunoSEQ multiplex PCR; TCRdb holds only in-frame clones, not every one. This table has about 40,000 clones, 93% appearing once. The sample taken for sequencing was PBMCs. These receptors originate from a woman under 30 in good health and CMV-seronegative.

The chain employs TRBV15 and TRBJ1-5, with D unclear. Germline V lookup: CDR1 LNHNV, CDR2 YYDKDF (reference sequence). The CDR3 loop spans 13 amino acids. Trimming stripped 5 bases from V and 4 bases from J, with 9 bases between. CDR3 sequence reads: CATSPDTNQPQHF. CDR3 coding DNA: TGTGCCACCAGCCCCGACACAAATCAGCCCCAGCATTTT.

The chain has TRBV5-4 and TRBJ1-2; the D gene is possibly TRBD1 (5 bases). CDR1 and CDR2 from the germline V gene are SGHNT and YYREEE (reference sequence). The CDR3 is 11 amino acids. Trimming removed 5 bases at V and 5 bases at J, with 7 bases between. CDR3 sequence: CASRAGYGYTF. For the CDR3, the DNA is TGTGCCAGCAGGGCAGGGTATGGCTACACCTTC.

V gene TRBV5-1 combines with J gene TRBJ2-3; 8 bases match TRBD2. The CDR3 length is 15 residues. Germline V gene lookup returns CDR1 SGHRS and CDR2 YFSETQ. Germline trimming cut 4 bases from V and 3 bases from J; bases unmatched to any gene: 7. The CDR3 here is CASSPKTGGTDTQYF. The CDR3 nucleotides are TGCGCCAGCAGCCCTAAGACGGGGGGGACAGATACGCAGTATTTT.

V and J are TRBV28 and TRBJ2-1, with TRBD2 matching over 11 bases. Germline CDR1 and CDR2: MDHEN and SYDVKM. The CDR3 totals 18 residues. J gave up 6 bases and V 5 bases, and 15 bases lay outside the gene matches. DNA for the CDR3: TGTGCCAGCAGTCACGACAGGGTAGGGCTAGCGGGAGGCAATGAGCAGTTCTTC. It translates to CASSHDRVGLAGGNEQFF.

The chain links TRBV19 to TRBJ2-1, with 11 bases matching TRBD2. CDR3 length equals 15 residues. The germline V gene encodes CDR1 LNHDA and CDR2 SQIVND (reference sequence). Trimming removed 5 bases from V and 0 bases from J; junction bases left unmatched: 0. The CDR3 loop is CASSLAGGSYNEQFF. The DNA for the CDR3 is TGTGCCAGTAGTCTAGCGGGGGGCTCCTACAATGAGCAGTTCTTC.

A note on this clone: A read error may account for a junction end that differs from germline. This chain links TRBV7-8 with TRBJ2-2; tentative D call: TRBD1 (6 bases). The CDR3 totals 14 residues. Germline lookup yields CDR1 SGHVS and CDR2 FQNEAQ. The DNA of the CDR3 is TGTGCCAGCAGCTCCGCAGGGGCCACCTGGGAGCTGTTTTTT. The encoded protein is CASSSAGATWELFF.

This chain uses TRBV4-2 with TRBJ2-3; 10 nucleotides agree with TRBD2. Germline V gene sequence: CDR1 LGHNA, CDR2 YNFKEQ. Unmatched junction bases numbered 7, after V lost 0 bases and J lost 4 bases. This CDR3 has 17 residues. The CDR3 DNA sequence: TGTGCCAGCAGCCAAGACCCGGGACTAGCGTCCGCAGATACGCAGTATTTT. Residues: CASSQDPGLASADTQYF.

V is TRBV10-3 and J is TRBJ1-2; 7 positions match TRBD1. The CDR3 loop spans 15 amino acids. Trimming cost V 0 bases and J 4 bases; bases outside gene matches: 5. The germline V gene has CDR1 ENHRY and CDR2 SYGVKD. The CDR3 spells CAISESRTGPYGYTF. The CDR3 DNA is TGTGCCATCAGTGAGTCACGGACAGGTCCCTATGGCTACACCTTC.

The J gene is TRBJ2-1, the V gene TRBV18, with 12 bases lining up with TRBD2. Germline assignment: CDR1 KGHSH and CDR2 LQKENI. V dropped 0 bases and J dropped 0; count of bases not matched to a gene: 6. The CDR3 runs to 19 residues. The chain's CDR3 is CASSPPRLAGGSSYNEQFF. The CDR3 DNA sequence: TGTGCCAGCTCACCACCCCGGCTAGCGGGAGGGAGCTCCTACAATGAGCAGTTCTTC.

This chain uses TRBV6-5 with TRBJ1-1; D is undetermined. With 4 bases removed from V and 1 base from J, the gap between germline ends came to 10 bases. The CDR3 is 14 amino acids. Germline V gives CDR1 MNHEY, CDR2 SVGAGI. The CDR3 nucleotides read TGTGCCAGCAGTTTAGGGAGAGGGAACACTGAAGCTTTCTTT. Encoded protein: CASSLGRGNTEAFF.

The chain recombines TRBV2 with TRBJ1-4; maybe TRBD1 (5 bases). The germline V gene has CDR1 SNHLY and CDR2 FYNNEI. Deletions cut 5 bases from V and 0 bases from J, with 10 bases between. CDR3 length: 15 amino acids. This chain's CDR3 is CASSTQGATNEKLFF. The CDR3, as DNA: TGTGCCAGCAGTACGCAGGGCGCAACTAATGAAAAACTGTTTTTT.

V is TRBV9 and J is TRBJ1-3; D may be TRBD1 (5 bases). There are 17 residues in the CDR3. Trimming took 2 bases from V and 0 from J, leaving 15 bases between them. Germline V CDR1 and CDR2: SGDLS, YYNGEE. The CDR3 is CASSVTGGPASGNTIYF. CDR3 sequence (DNA): TGTGCCAGCAGCGTGACCGGGGGACCTGCCTCTGGAAACACCATATATTTT.

V and J are TRBV9 and TRBJ1-1, with 7 bases identical to TRBD1. The CDR3 loop spans 14 amino acids. Germline CDR1 and CDR2: SGDLS and YYNGEE. V dropped 3 bases and J dropped 0; count of bases not matched to a gene: 2. CDR3 region: CASSGQGVNTEAFF. The CDR3 coding sequence is TGTGCCAGCAGCGGACAGGGTGTGAACACTGAAGCTTTCTTT.

The chain uses TRBV6-1 and TRBJ1-1, with a tentative D call TRBD1 (5 bases). The CDR3 covers 15 residues. In germline, CDR1 is MNHNS, CDR2 SASEGT. Trimming cost V 7 bases and J 1 base, with 16 bases left between them. The CDR3 DNA is TGTGCCAGCAAGCGGGGCTTCAGGAAGAACACTGAAGCTTTCTTT. This codes for CASKRGFRKNTEAFF.

This clone was observed a single time. V gene TRBV28 combines with J gene TRBJ2-3, with 7 bases that match TRBD2. The germline V gene encodes CDR1 MDHEN and CDR2 SYDVKM. CDR3 length: 19 residues. J lost 0 bases, V lost 4 bases, and 16 bases had no gene match. The chain's CDR3 is CASSSAPGSGKGSTDTQYF. The DNA of the CDR3 is TGTGCCAGCAGTTCTGCCCCGGGCAGCGGGAAGGGTAGCACAGATACGCAGTATTTT.

The V call is TRBV2, the J call TRBJ1-3, with unresolved D. Trimming took off 3 bases at V and 0 bases at J, with 9 bases between the two ends. The germline V gene has CDR1 SNHLY and CDR2 FYNNEI. The CDR3 covers 15 residues. The CDR3 nucleotides are TGTGCCAGCAGTGACAGAAATCCCTCTGGAAACACCATATATTTT. It is translated as CASSDRNPSGNTIYF. Variable domain in full (rest from reference TRBV2 and TRBJ1-3): EPEVTQTPSHQVTQMGQEVILRCVPISNHLYFYWYRQILGQKVEFLVSFYNNEISEKSEIFDDQFSVERPDGSNFTLKIRSTKLEDSAMYFCASSDRNPSGNTIYFGEGSWLTVV.

The chain combines TRBV28 with TRBJ1-1; TRBD1 aligns across 9 bases. The CDR3 covers 18 residues. Per germline, CDR1 MDHEN and CDR2 SYDVKM. Trimming cost V 2 bases and J 0 bases; bases outside gene matches: 10. The CDR3, as DNA: TGTGCCAGCAGTTTAGGACAGGGGAAGGTATGGATGAACACTGAAGCTTTCTTT. Its protein product is CASSLGQGKVWMNTEAFF.